This TCR beta chain was documented in a study of T cell repertoires in ileal Crohn's disease. CDR3 length equals 13 residues. The germline V gene has CDR1 SGHVS and CDR2 FNYEAQ. V gave up 4 bases and J gave up 0 bases, with 6 bases separating them. Data came from immunoSEQ multiplex PCR; TCRdb stores just in-frame clones and leaves some out. The repertoire has roughly 8,000 clones, almost 85% of them found once; the top ten carry 9.5% to 12%. Specified time point: inflamed ileum from the surgical specimen. The sample holds a few counts of this clone. Sequenced input: ileal tissue. The source of this sequence is an adult with Crohn's disease. The rearrangement joins TRBV7-6 to TRBJ2-5; D is uncertain. This CDR3 reads CASSSMYQETQYF. The CDR3 coding sequence is TGTGCCAGCAGCTCAATGTACCAAGAGACCCAGTACTTC.